Listed below are T cell receptor beta chains from one sample, sequenced in a study of T cell changes during pregnancy in multiple sclerosis. This table comes from immunoSEQ multiplex PCR, and its TCRdb copy is limited to in-frame clones, with some not included. The table includes 80,000 to 100,000 clones, 85% to 95% detected once. The sample consisted of peripheral blood, taken in the first trimester of pregnancy. The receptors stem from a female donor with multiple sclerosis, enrolled in a pregnancy study. The conserved cysteine and the conserved F or W are not part of the CDR3 here. Size is stated for part of the rows, as once, few or many counts, or as a class when the clone is expanded.

clone_size v_call cdr3_aa
. TRBV27 ASSLAGGGTGELF
. TRBV28 ASSLRTGWGNQPQH
. TRBV5-8 ASSSGTGVTGELF
. TRBV28 ASSTSGRITGELF
. TRBV2 ASSAAHTDTQY
. TRBV10-3 AISAWTSGRSYEQY
. TRBV7-6 ASSLVAATYEQY
. TRBV4-2 ASSATGGDADTQY
. TRBV6-1 ASMGGPSSYEQY
. TRBV28 ASSLGLAGPYEQY
. TRBV28 ASSHLGGTEAF
. TRBV10-3 AISVDRHTDTQY
. TRBV15 ATSSRTTTRTQY
. TRBV28 ASSPLGLAGEGEQY
. TRBV5-1 ASSLTVSGANVLT
. TRBV28 ASMTPPGGNQPQH
. TRBV7-3 ASSPTGSYNEQF
once TRBV6-8 ASRLRRENYGYT
. TRBV5-1 ASSLEGGVADTQY
. TRBV29-1 SVSLDRQGRDTQY
. TRBV19 ASSIAGGPNEQF
few TRBV6-1 ASSLGPGMAEAF